This T cell receptor beta chain emerged from a study of blood T cell repertoires in COVID-19. Study-level information: Spain, Italy and the United States supplied samples that represented acute and convalescent COVID-19. T cells, B-cell-depleted T cells, or PBMCs supplied cDNA or gDNA.

CDR3 length: 14 residues. V lost 4 bases, J lost 4 bases, and 6 bases stayed unmatched. Germline V gene sequence: CDR1 SGHRS, CDR2 YFSETQ. Methods used by the authors: Amplifying reference gene primers gave estimates of nucleated cell counts. Data came from immunoSEQ multiplex PCR; TCRdb stores just in-frame clones and leaves some out. From that table come the V and J calls and clone size; the DNA was used to work out D and trimming. The sample records about 34,000 clones, 90% to 95% being singletons. The clonotype comes from a man in his fifties or sixties with active or convalescent COVID-19. Input material: peripheral blood. The rearrangement links TRBV5-1 to TRBJ2-5; 8 positions agree with TRBD1. The CDR3 DNA follows: TGCGCCAGCAGCCAAACAGGGGGTCGAGAGACCCAGTACTTC. Translating gives CASSQTGGRETQYF.